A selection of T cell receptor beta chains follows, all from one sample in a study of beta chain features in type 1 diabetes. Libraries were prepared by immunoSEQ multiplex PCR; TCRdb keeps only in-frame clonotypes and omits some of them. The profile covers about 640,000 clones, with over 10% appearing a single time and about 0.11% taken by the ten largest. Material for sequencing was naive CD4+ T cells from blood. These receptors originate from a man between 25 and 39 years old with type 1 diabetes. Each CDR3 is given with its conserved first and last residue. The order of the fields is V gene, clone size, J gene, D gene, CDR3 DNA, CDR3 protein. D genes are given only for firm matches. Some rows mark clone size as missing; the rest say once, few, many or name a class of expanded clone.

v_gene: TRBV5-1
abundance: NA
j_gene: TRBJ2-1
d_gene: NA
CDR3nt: TGCGCCAGCAGCTCAAACATACAGGGCTACAATGAGCAGTTCTTC
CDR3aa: CASSSNIQGYNEQFF

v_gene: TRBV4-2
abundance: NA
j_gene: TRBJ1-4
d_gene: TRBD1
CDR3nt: TGTGCCAGCAGCCTAGGGGACAGGGTCTATTCAACTAATGAAAAACTGTTTTTT
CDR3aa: CASSLGDRVYSTNEKLFF

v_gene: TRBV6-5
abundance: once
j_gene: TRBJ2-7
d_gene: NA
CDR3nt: TGTGCCACCAATAAGATCGGATCGTCCTACGAGCAGTACTTC
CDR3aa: CATNKIGSSYEQYF

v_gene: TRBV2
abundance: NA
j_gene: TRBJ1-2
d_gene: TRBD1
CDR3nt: TGTGCCAGCAGAGTACAGGGGGTAGGTGGCTACACCTTC
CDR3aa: CASRVQGVGGYTF

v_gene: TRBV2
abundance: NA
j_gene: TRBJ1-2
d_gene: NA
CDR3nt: TGTGCCAGCAGTGAGCCAGGGAATAACTATGGCTACACCTTC
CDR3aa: CASSEPGNNYGYTF

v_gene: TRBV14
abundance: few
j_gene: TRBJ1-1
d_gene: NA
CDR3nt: TGTGCCAGCAGCCAAGGGGGCGCCGGGAGCCTAGAAGCTTTCTTT
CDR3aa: CASSQGGAGSLEAFF

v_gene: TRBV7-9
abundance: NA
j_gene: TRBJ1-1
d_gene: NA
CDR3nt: TGTGCCAGCAGCTCTCTAGTTCCTGAAGCTTTCTTT
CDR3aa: CASSSLVPEAFF

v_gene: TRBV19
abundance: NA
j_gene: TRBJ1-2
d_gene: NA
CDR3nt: TGTGCCAGTAGTGACAGTTATGGCTACACCTTC
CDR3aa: CASSDSYGYTF

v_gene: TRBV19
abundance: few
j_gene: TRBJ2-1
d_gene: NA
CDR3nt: TGTGCCAGTAGTAGGGCAGGGTACAATGAGCAGTTCTTC
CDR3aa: CASSRAGYNEQFF

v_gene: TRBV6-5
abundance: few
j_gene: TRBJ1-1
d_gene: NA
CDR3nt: TGTGCCAGCAGGGCCCCGGGGGGAACTGAAGCTTTCTTT
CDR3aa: CASRAPGGTEAFF

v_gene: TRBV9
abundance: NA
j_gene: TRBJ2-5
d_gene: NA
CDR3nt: TGTGCCAGCTCAGAGGACCAAGAGACCCAGTACTTC
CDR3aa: CASSEDQETQYF

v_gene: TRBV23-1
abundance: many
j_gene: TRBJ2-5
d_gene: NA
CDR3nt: TGCGCCAGCAGTCAATGGCCCCAGGGAGAGACCCAGTACTTC
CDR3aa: CASSQWPQGETQYF

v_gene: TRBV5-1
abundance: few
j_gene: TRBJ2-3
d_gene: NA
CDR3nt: TGCGCCAGCAGCTTGGCGGACACCTCGATCACAGATACGCAGTATTTT
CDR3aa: CASSLADTSITDTQYF

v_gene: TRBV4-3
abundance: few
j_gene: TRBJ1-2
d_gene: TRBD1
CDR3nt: TGCGCCAGCAGCCAAGATTCACAGGGGCCTAACTATGGCTACACCTTC
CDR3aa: CASSQDSQGPNYGYTF

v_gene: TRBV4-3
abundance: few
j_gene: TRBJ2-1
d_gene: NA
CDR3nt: TGCGCCAGCAGCCAAGACCGGGGCTCCTACAATGAGCAGTTCTTC
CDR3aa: CASSQDRGSYNEQFF

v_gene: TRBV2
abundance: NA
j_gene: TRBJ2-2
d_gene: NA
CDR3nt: TGTGCCAGCAGTGAAATAGGTCCCACCGGGGAGCTGTTTTTT
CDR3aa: CASSEIGPTGELFF

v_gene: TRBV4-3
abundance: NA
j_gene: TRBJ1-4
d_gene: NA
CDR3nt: TGCGCCAGCAGACAAGGACAGCTCGATAATGAAAAACTGTTTTTT
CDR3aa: CASRQGQLDNEKLFF

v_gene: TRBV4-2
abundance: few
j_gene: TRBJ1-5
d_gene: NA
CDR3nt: TGTGCCAGCAGTCTTCCGGGGGGCAATCAGCCCCAGCATTTT
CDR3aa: CASSLPGGNQPQHF

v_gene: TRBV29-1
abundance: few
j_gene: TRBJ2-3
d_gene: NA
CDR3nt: TGCAGCGGCGGACAGACTAGCACAGATACGCAGTATTTT
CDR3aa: CSGGQTSTDTQYF

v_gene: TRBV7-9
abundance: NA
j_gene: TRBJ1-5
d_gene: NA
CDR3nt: TGTGCCAGCAGCTTCACCTCGAATCAGCCCCAGCATTTT
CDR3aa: CASSFTSNQPQHF

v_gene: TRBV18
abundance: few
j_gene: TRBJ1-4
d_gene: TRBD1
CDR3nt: TGTGCCAGCTCACCACCGGGACAGGAGAATGAAAAACTGTTTTTT
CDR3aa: CASSPPGQENEKLFF

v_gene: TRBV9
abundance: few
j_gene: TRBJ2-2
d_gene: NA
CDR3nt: TGTGCCAGCAGCGTAGGGATCTGGAGGGATTCGCTTGCGGGGGAGCTGTTTTTT
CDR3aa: CASSVGIWRDSLAGELFF

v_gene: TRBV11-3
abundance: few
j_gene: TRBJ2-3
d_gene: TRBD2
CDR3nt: TGTGCCAGCAGCCCAGGACTAGCGGGGGATTTGGATACGCAGTATTTT
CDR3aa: CASSPGLAGDLDTQYF

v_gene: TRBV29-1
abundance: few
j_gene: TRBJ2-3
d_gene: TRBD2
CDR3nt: TGCAGCGTGTTGACTAGCGGGGGATTGACAGATACGCAGTATTTT
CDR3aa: CSVLTSGGLTDTQYF

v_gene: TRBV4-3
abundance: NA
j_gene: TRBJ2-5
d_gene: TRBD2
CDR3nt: TGCGCCAGCAGCCTGACTAGCGGGGAAGAGACCCAGTACTTC
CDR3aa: CASSLTSGEETQYF

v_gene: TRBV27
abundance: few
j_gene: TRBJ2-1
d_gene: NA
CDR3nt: TGTGCCAGCAGTCCTCGTACGGCAGTACCTGAGCAGTTCTTC
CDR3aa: CASSPRTAVPEQFF

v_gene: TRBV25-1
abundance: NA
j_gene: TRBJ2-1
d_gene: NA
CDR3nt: TGTGCCAGCAGCCTTGGCTACAATGAGCAGTTCTTC
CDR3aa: CASSLGYNEQFF

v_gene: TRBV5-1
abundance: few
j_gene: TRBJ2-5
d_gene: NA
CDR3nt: TGCGCCAGCAGCTTGCGTGGCGGAGAGACCCAGTACTTC
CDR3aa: CASSLRGGETQYF

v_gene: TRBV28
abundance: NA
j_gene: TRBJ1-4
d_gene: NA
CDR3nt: TGTGCCAGCAGTTGGGACCTCAGGAATGAAAAACTGTTTTTT
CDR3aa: CASSWDLRNEKLFF

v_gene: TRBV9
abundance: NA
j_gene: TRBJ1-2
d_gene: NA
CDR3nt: TGTGCCAGCAGCGTACCAGGAAACTATGGCTACACCTTC
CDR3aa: CASSVPGNYGYTF

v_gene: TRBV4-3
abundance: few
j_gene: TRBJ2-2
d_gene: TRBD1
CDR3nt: TGCGCCAGCAGCCTTACACAGGGGACCGGGGAGCTGTTTTTT
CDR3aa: CASSLTQGTGELFF

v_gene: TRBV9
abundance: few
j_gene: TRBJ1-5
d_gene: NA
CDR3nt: TGTGCCAGCAGCGGACCGACGGAGGATAGCAATCAGCCCCAGCATTTT
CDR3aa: CASSGPTEDSNQPQHF

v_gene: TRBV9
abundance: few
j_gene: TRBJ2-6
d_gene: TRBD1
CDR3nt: TGTGCCAGCAGCGTTACAGGGGGCGCCGGTGGGGCCAACGTCCTGACTTTC
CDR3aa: CASSVTGGAGGANVLTF

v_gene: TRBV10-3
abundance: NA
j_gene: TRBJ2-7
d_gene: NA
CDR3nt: TGTGCCATCAGTGAGGCCAGGTTTACTATGGAGCAGTACTTC
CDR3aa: CAISEARFTMEQYF

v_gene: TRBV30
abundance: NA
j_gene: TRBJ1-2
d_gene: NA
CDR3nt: TGTGCCTGGAGTGCCGCCGGGCTTAACTATGGCTACACCTTC
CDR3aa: CAWSAAGLNYGYTF

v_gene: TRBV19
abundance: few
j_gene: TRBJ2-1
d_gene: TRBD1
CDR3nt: TGTGCCAGTAGTATACGTCTTGGCAGGGGGTATGCCTACAATGAGCAGTTCTTC
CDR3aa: CASSIRLGRGYAYNEQFF

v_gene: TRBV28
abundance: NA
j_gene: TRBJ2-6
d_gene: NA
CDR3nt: TGTGCCAGTAGGGGAGGGGCCAACGTCCTGACTTTC
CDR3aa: CASRGGANVLTF

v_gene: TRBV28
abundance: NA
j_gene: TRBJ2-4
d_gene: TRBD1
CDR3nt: TGTGCCAGCAGCGCCGACAGGGGATGGGGAAACATTCAGTACTTC
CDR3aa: CASSADRGWGNIQYF

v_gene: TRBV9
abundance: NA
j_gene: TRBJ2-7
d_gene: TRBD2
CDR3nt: TGTGCCAGCAGCGTTACTAGCGGCTCCTACGAGCAGTACTTC
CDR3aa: CASSVTSGSYEQYF

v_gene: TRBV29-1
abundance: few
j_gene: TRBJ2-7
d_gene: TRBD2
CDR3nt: TGCAGCGCTGGGAGGGCCGGCTACGAGCAGTACTTC
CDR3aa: CSAGRAGYEQYF

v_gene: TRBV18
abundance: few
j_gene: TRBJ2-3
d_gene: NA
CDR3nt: TGTGCCAGCTCACTAGCCCAGGTCAGAGATACGCAGTATTTT
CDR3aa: CASSLAQVRDTQYF

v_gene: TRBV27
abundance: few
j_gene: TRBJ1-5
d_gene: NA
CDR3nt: TGTGCCAGCAGTTTGAGGGTTACTCAGCCCCAGCATTTT
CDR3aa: CASSLRVTQPQHF

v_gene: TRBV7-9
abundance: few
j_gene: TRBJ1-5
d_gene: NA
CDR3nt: TGTGCCAGCAGCTTAGGAGTGGGGGCGGTCAATCAGCCCCAGCATTTT
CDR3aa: CASSLGVGAVNQPQHF

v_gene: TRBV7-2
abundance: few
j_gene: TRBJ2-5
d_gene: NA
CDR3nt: TGTGCCAGCAGCTTAACGAAGGATACCGTAGAGACCCAGTACTTC
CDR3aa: CASSLTKDTVETQYF

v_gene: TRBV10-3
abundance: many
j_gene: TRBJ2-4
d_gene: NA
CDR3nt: TGTGCCATCAGTGATCAAGGAGCCGGGAACATTCAGTACTTC
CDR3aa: CAISDQGAGNIQYF

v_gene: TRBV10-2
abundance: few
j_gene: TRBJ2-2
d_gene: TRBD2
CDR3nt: TGCGCCAGCAGTGAGTCAGCTAGCGGTGTGACCGGGGAGCTGTTTTTT
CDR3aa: CASSESASGVTGELFF